A single sample gave rise to the 25 T cell receptor beta chains below, sequenced in a study of blood T cell repertoires in COVID-19. Assay: immunoSEQ multiplex PCR; the TCRdb copy retains only in-frame clones and omits some. The sample has 250,000 to 300,000 clones; 90% to 95% are singletons. Sequenced input: PBMCs or T cells enriched from blood (not recorded which). The source of these receptors is a human donor in a cohort exposed to, infected with or recovered from COVID-19 (not recorded which). The donor label of this sample is uncertain.

The chain couples TRBV4-2 to TRBJ1-2; unclear D gene. The V end lost 3 bases, the J end lost 4 bases, and 15 bases lay between the germline ends. The V gene's germline CDR1 is LGHNA and CDR2 YNFKEQ. CDR3 length: 15 amino acids. CDR3 DNA: TGTGCCAGCAGCCAGGAAATGAGAGGGAGCTATGGCTACACCTTC. As protein: CASSQEMRGSYGYTF.

The chain combines TRBV24-1 with TRBJ2-2; 8 bases agree with TRBD1. The CDR3 has 16 residues. CDR1 is KGHDR, CDR2 SFDVKD, per germline. V lost 4 bases and J lost 0; bases outside the gene matches: 3. This CDR3 is CATSEGGQANTGELFF. CDR3 DNA sequence: TGTGCCACCAGTGAGGGGGGACAGGCGAACACCGGGGAGCTGTTTTTT.

This clone was detected a few times. The V call is TRBV3-1 (or the pseudogene TRBV3-2), the J call TRBJ1-1; D unclear. This CDR3 region has 12 residues. V shed 0 bases and J shed 12 bases, with 11 bases lying between them. Germline assignment: CDR1 LGHDT and CDR2 YNNKEL (reference sequence). CDR3 bases: TGTGCCAGCAGCCAAGAGACATTACAGACTTTCTTT. Translated, it gives CASSQETLQTFF.

In nucleotides, the CDR3 is TGTGCCAGCAGTTTAGAGGCCCCTGGGGAGCTGTTTTTT. It translates to CASSLEAPGELFF. The chain carries TRBV28 and TRBJ2-2; D gene uncertain. The CDR3 totals 13 residues. Germline-derived CDR1 and CDR2 are MDHEN and SYDVKM. Trimming cost V 2 bases and J 8 bases, with 9 bases left between them.

J is TRBJ2-1 and V is TRBV7-2, with 8 nucleotides matching TRBD2. Germline values: CDR1 SGHTA, CDR2 FQGNSA. This CDR3 region has 15 residues. V lost 6 bases to trimming and J lost 7 bases; unmatched junction nucleotides: 11. The CDR3 region is CASSPGGASGNEQFF. CDR3 DNA sequence: TGTGCCAGCAGTCCCGGGGGGGCCTCGGGGAATGAGCAGTTCTTC.

Notes on this clone: The germline gene is not matched at one end of the junction; a read error may be the cause. V gene TRBV4-3 combines with J gene TRBJ2-7; TRBD1 agrees at 7 bases. The germline CDR1 and CDR2 sequences are LGHNA and YSLEER. CDR3 size: 14 residues. This CDR3 reads CASSLRQGSNEQYF. Here the CDR3 DNA reads TGCGCCAGCAGCTTACGACAGGGCTCCAACGAGCAGTACTTC.

The V gene is TRBV4-1, the J gene TRBJ1-3; no firm D call. Trimming removed 0 bases from V and 0 bases from J, with 15 bases in between. Germline V gene data show CDR1 as MGHRA and CDR2 as YSYEKL. The CDR3 is made up of 18 amino acids. The chain's CDR3 is CASSQDWSGITSGNTIYF. The CDR3 DNA sequence: TGCGCCAGCAGCCAAGATTGGTCGGGTATCACCTCTGGAAACACCATATATTTT.

V gene TRBV20-1 combines with J gene TRBJ2-1, with TRBD2 as a possible D gene (6 bases). The CDR3 contains 11 residues. CDR1 is DFQATT and CDR2 is SNEGSKA in the germline V gene (reference sequence). The V gene lost 6 bases and the J gene lost 5 bases, with 8 bases spanning the gap. CDR3 region: CSARGDNEQFF. The CDR3 nucleotides are TGCAGTGCCCGCGGGGACAATGAGCAGTTCTTC.

The CDR3 region is CASSQVGPGMNTEAFF. The DNA of the CDR3 is TGTGCCAGCAGCCAAGTAGGTCCAGGGATGAACACTGAAGCTTTCTTT. This sequence joins TRBV4-2 and TRBJ1-1; D is possibly TRBD1 (5 bases). The ends were cut back, 1 base at V and 0 bases at J, with 12 bases in the middle. Per the germline V gene, CDR1 is LGHNA and CDR2 is YNFKEQ. This CDR3 is 16 amino acids long.

This chain links TRBV6-5 with TRBJ2-7, with D possibly being TRBD2 (6 bases). CDR1 and CDR2 from the germline V gene are MNHEY and SVGAGI. Trimming removed 4 bases from V and 2 bases from J, with 12 bases in between. The CDR3 covers 14 residues. This chain's CDR3 is CASSSGLPAYEQYF. CDR3 in DNA: TGTGCCAGCAGTTCGGGACTGCCAGCCTACGAGCAGTACTTC.

J is TRBJ2-1 and V is TRBV5-4; 8 bases are shared with TRBD1. V was pared by 2 bases and J by 0 bases, with 4 bases of the junction left unmatched. From germline, CDR1 is SGHNT and CDR2 YYREEE (reference sequence). This CDR3 comprises 16 residues. The CDR3 loop reads CASSFRTGSSYNEQFF. As DNA, the CDR3 is TGTGCCAGCAGCTTTCGGACAGGGAGCTCCTACAATGAGCAGTTCTTC.

J is TRBJ2-3 and V is TRBV6-4; no clear D gene. Trimming shortened V by 5 bases and J by 6 bases, and 9 bases separated the two germline ends. Looked up from germline, CDR1 is MRHNA and CDR2 is SNTAGT. The CDR3 spans 12 residues. The CDR3 nucleotides are TGTGCCAGCAGTCCCAACCGGGATACGCAGTATTTT. As protein: CASSPNRDTQYF.

The chain combines TRBV27 with TRBJ1-6; 7 bases line up with TRBD1. This CDR3 has 15 residues. The V gene's germline CDR1 is MNHEY and CDR2 SMNVEV (reference sequence). With V trimmed by 1 base and J by 8 bases, 5 bases remained unmatched. CDR3 in DNA: TGTGCCAGCAGTTTATATGACAGGGACCATTCACCCCTCCACTTT. The encoded protein is CASSLYDRDHSPLHF.

The rearrangement joins TRBV4-3 to TRBJ2-3; D may be TRBD2 (9 bases). The CDR3 spans 18 residues. Germline V gene sequence: CDR1 LGHNA, CDR2 YSLEER. The V end was cut by 1 base, the J end by 4 bases, with 21 bases between. For the CDR3, the DNA is TGCGCCAGCAGCCAAGCCAGGGGGCTAGCGGGGATTTCAGATACGCAGTATTTT. Translation: CASSQARGLAGISDTQYF.

The V call is TRBV19, the J call TRBJ1-2; D not certain. CDR1 is LNHDA and CDR2 is SQIVND in the germline V gene (reference sequence). The V and J ends lost 3 bases and 4 bases respectively, with 9 bases between them. The CDR3 length is 13 residues. CDR3 residues: CASSMEDRYGYTF. The CDR3 coding sequence is TGTGCCAGTAGTATGGAGGACCGCTATGGCTACACCTTC.

V is TRBV15 and J is TRBJ2-5, with 8 bases aligning to TRBD1. The trim removed 2 bases at V and 4 bases at J, leaving 9 bases unmatched. Germline V lookup: CDR1 LNHNV, CDR2 YYDKDF (reference sequence). The CDR3 contains 16 residues. The CDR3 sequence: CATSRPSGQGLETQYF. The CDR3 nucleotides read TGTGCCACCAGCAGACCCTCCGGACAGGGCCTAGAGACCCAGTACTTC.

Only one count was recorded for this clone. This chain joins TRBV5-1 and TRBJ2-3; TRBD1 matches at 7 bases. The ends lost 4 bases at V and 2 bases at J; junction bases unmatched: 7. This CDR3 spans 15 amino acids. Per germline, CDR1 SGHRS and CDR2 YFSETQ. CDR3: CASSPSDRATDTQYF. The CDR3 coding sequence is TGCGCCAGCAGCCCCTCCGACAGGGCCACAGATACGCAGTATTTT.

The rearrangement uses TRBV3-1 (or the pseudogene TRBV3-2) and TRBJ1-1; TRBD1 matches 7 bases. This CDR3 has 15 residues. Trimming cost V 4 bases and J 7 bases; bases outside gene matches: 12. Germline assignment: CDR1 LGHDT and CDR2 YNNKEL (reference sequence). CDR3 region: CASSPSPGQVLEAFF. CDR3 sequence (DNA): TGTGCCAGCAGCCCCTCCCCCGGACAGGTACTTGAAGCTTTCTTT.

This chain joins TRBV28 and TRBJ1-4; 7 bases map to TRBD1. Germline CDR1 and CDR2: MDHEN and SYDVKM. V lost 2 bases and J lost 8; bases outside the gene matches: 5. This CDR3 has 14 residues. In nucleotides, the CDR3 is TGTGCCAGCAGTTTAGAAGGGGGCAGAGAAAAACTGTTTTTT. Its translation is CASSLEGGREKLFF. Full variable domain (rest looked up from reference TRBV28 and TRBJ1-4): DVKVTQSSRYLVKRTGEKVFLECVQDMDHENMFWYRQDPGLGLRLIYFSYDVKMKEKGDIPEGYSVSREKKERFSLILESASTNQTSMYLCASSLEGGREKLFFGSGTQLSVL.

This clone showed up just once. The V and J genes are TRBV11-2 and TRBJ2-3, with 7 bases lining up with TRBD1. Germline V lookup: CDR1 SGHAT, CDR2 FQNNGV. The CDR3 has 14 amino acids. V shed 5 bases, J shed 2 bases, and the junction held 4 bases outside the gene matches. The CDR3 DNA reads as TGTGCCAGCAGCGCGGACAGGAACACAGATACGCAGTATTTT. Protein: CASSADRNTDTQYF. The complete variable domain, with remaining parts taken from reference TRBV11-2 and TRBJ2-3, reads EAGVAQSPRYKIIEKRQSVAFWCNPISGHATLYWYQQILGQGPKLLIQFQNNGVVDDSQLPKDRFSAERLKGVDSTLKIQPAKLEDSAVYLCASSADRNTDTQYFGPGTRLTVL.

Here the CDR3 DNA reads TGCGCCAGCAGCTTTTCTCTACCTCTAGCAGAGGGAAACAATGAGCAGTTCTTC. Encoded protein: CASSFSLPLAEGNNEQFF. The chain recombines TRBV5-1 with TRBJ2-1, with D perhaps TRBD2 (5 bases). The length of the CDR3 is 18 residues. Germline V lookup: CDR1 SGHRS, CDR2 YFSETQ. V gave up 2 bases and J gave up 5 bases, with 23 bases separating them.

V usage is TRBV7-8 and J usage is TRBJ2-1; 8 bases line up with TRBD1. Germline assignment: CDR1 SGHVS and CDR2 FQNEAQ. J lost 3 bases, V lost 0 bases, and 4 bases had no gene match. CDR3 length: 16 residues. The CDR3 loop reads CASSLARQGFYNEQFF. As DNA, the CDR3 is TGTGCCAGCAGCTTAGCGCGACAGGGGTTCTACAATGAGCAGTTCTTC.

The chain employs TRBV19 and TRBJ1-4; TRBD1 matches 9 bases. V lost 7 bases, J lost 2 bases, and 11 bases stayed unmatched. The CDR3 spans 17 residues. Germline assignment: CDR1 LNHDA and CDR2 SQIVND (reference sequence). CDR3: CASKQGQGGWTNEKLFF. The CDR3 DNA reads TGTGCCAGTAAGCAGGGACAGGGTGGCTGGACTAATGAAAAACTGTTTTTT.

The chain recombines TRBV12-3 or TRBV12-4 with TRBJ2-4; 14 bases align to TRBD2. The CDR3 spans 12 residues. J lost 13 bases, V lost 6 bases, and 2 bases had no gene match. The CDR3 nucleotides are TGTGCCAGCAGGGGACTAGCGGGAGCCCAGTACTTC. Amino acids: CASRGLAGAQYF.

The genes are TRBV19 and TRBJ1-5; possibly TRBD1 for D (6 bases). The CDR3 runs 13 residues. The germline CDR1 and CDR2 sequences are LNHDA and SQIVND (reference sequence). V gave up 9 bases and J gave up 3 bases, with 12 bases separating them. The DNA of the CDR3 is TGTGCCAGCGTGGGACAATACAATCAGCCCCAGCATTTT. Amino acid sequence: CASVGQYNQPQHF.